The text below deals with one T cell receptor (beta chain). What it recognizes is unknown. Sequenced by immunoSEQ multiplex PCR; TCRdb stores in-frame clones only, minus some. The table has approximately 160,000 clones, 90% to 95% seen once; the top ten hold 5.1%. The source of the sample is a study of T cell responses to AZD1222 COVID-19 vaccine. Study-level findings and limits: A reported finding is that nearly half of spike-specific TCRs target unmutated variant regions. Spike regions recognized by vaccine-associated CD4 TCRs spanned the protein, led by 160-218 and 743-854. Repertoires were sampled only after the peak T cell response.

The length of the CDR3 is 14 residues. V lost 8 bases and J 7 bases, leaving 18 bases between the germline ends. The germline gives CDR1 MDHEN, CDR2 SYDVKM. The TCR sequence derives from an adult who received the AZD1222 COVID-19 vaccine. The sequences come from peripheral blood, collected 28 days after the second AZD1222 dose. The J gene is TRBJ1-5, the V gene TRBV28; maybe TRBD1 (5 bases). For the CDR3, the DNA is TGTGCCAGCGGCCCTGGACACACACGGCAGCCCCAGCATTTT. Residues: CASGPGHTRQPQHF.